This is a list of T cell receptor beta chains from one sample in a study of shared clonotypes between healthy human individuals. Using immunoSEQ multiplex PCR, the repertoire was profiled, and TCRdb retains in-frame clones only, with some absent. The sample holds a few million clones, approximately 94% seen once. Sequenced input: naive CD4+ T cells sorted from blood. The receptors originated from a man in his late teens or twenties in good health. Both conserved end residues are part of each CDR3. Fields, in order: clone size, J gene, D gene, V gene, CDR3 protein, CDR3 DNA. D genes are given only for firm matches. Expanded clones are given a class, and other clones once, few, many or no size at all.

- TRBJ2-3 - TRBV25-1 CASSTSGTDTQYF TGTGCCAGCAGCACTAGTGGCACAGATACGCAGTATTTT
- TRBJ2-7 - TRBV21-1 CASSKGLSYEQYF TGTGCCAGCAGCAAAGGACTCTCCTACGAGCAGTACTTC
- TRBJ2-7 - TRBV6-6 CASTRAAGEQYF TGTGCCAGCACTCGAGCTGCTGGCGAGCAGTACTTC
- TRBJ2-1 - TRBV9 CASSLAELGGNEQFF TGTGCCAGCAGCTTAGCGGAATTGGGCGGGAATGAGCAGTTCTTC
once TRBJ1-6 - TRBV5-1 CASSLVVGNYNSPLHF TGCGCCAGCAGCTTGGTCGTAGGGAACTATAATTCACCCCTCCACTTT
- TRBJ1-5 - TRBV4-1 CASSQSPGPTRQPQHF TGCGCCAGCAGCCAAAGTCCGGGTCCAACTAGGCAGCCCCAGCATTTT
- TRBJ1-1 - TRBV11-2 CASSLDWGTWAVITEAFF TGTGCCAGCAGCTTAGATTGGGGAACATGGGCAGTAATTACTGAAGCTTTCTTT
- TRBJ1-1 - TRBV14 CASSQSAGYGRFLTEAFF TGTGCCAGCAGCCAATCCGCGGGGTATGGCCGATTCCTCACTGAAGCTTTCTTT
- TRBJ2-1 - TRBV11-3 CASSLEGRGALYNEQFF TGTGCCAGCAGCTTAGAGGGCCGGGGGGCGTTATACAATGAGCAGTTCTTC
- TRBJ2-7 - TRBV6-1 CASSEAQQGRALYEQYF TGTGCCAGCAGTGAAGCTCAACAGGGCCGGGCTCTCTACGAGCAGTACTTC
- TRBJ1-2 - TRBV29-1 CSVWGDGYTF TGCAGCGTTTGGGGGGATGGCTACACCTTC
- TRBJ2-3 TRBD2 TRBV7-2 CASSLLAGRTDTQYF TGTGCCAGCAGCTTACTAGCGGGAAGAACAGATACGCAGTATTTT
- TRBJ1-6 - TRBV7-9 CASSLGSQGRTPLHF TGTGCCAGCAGCTTAGGAAGTCAGGGGAGGACACCCCTCCACTTT
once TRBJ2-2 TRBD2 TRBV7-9 CASSSYGLAGATGELFF TGTGCCAGCAGCTCTTACGGGCTAGCGGGGGCCACCGGGGAGCTGTTTTTT
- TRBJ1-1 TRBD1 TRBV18 CASSLTGDRDTEAFF TGTGCCAGCTCCCTGACAGGGGATAGGGACACTGAAGCTTTCTTT
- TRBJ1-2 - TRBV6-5 CASSTGSANYGYTF TGTGCCAGCAGTACAGGGTCCGCTAACTATGGCTACACCTTC
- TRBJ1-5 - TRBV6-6 CASSSNQPQHF TGTGCCAGCAGTTCCAATCAGCCCCAGCATTTT
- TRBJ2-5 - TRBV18 CASSPLVGTLQETQYF TGTGCCAGCTCACCTCTTGTAGGGACTCTACAAGAGACCCAGTACTTC
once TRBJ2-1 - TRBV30 CAWSVGGPGNEQFF TGTGCCTGGAGTGTAGGAGGGCCGGGCAATGAGCAGTTCTTC
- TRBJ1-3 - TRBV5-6 CASSLPEAGAGAGNTIYF TGTGCCAGCAGCTTGCCCGAGGCCGGGGCCGGAGCTGGAAACACCATATATTTT
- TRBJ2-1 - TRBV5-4 CASSVDTSSYNEQFF TGTGCCAGCAGCGTCGACACGAGCTCCTACAATGAGCAGTTCTTC
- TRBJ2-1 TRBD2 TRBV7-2 CASSPQEWSGEFF TGTGCCAGCAGCCCCCAAGAGTGGAGCGGGGAGTTCTTC
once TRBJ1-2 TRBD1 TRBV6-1 CASRGQGQSYGYTF TGTGCCAGCAGAGGACAGGGGCAGAGCTATGGCTACACCTTC
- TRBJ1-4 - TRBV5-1 CASSLAPAGREKLFF TGCGCCAGCAGCTTGGCCCCGGCAGGTCGCGAAAAACTGTTTTTT